This T cell receptor beta chain was identified during a study of post-analysis software for immune sequencing data. Unique molecular identifiers featured in each of the TCR beta cDNA libraries. TCRdb processed the PCR reads anew with MiXCR; each CDR3 protein has one entry. Of almost 700,000 distinct CDR3 sequences listed, 55% to 60% are singletons. Study-wide findings and caveats: Among roughly 5 TRBV segments more frequent in patients than controls were TRBV5-6, TRBV5-1 and TRBV20-1. Compared against controls, patients with multiple sclerosis displayed significantly lower normalized Chao1 diversity.

About this clonotype itself: What it recognizes is unknown.

The CDR3 runs 14 residues. Germline CDR1 and CDR2: MDHEN and SYDVKM. Sequencing used blood. The receptor was derived from a girl aged 2-10 years with multiple sclerosis. The V and J genes are TRBV28 and TRBJ2-5; a possible D gene is TRBD1 (5 bases). Gene TRBJ2-7 matches the end of the DNA better, so the J call may be wrong. As DNA, the CDR3 is TGTGCCAGCAGTTTACGCGCTAGGGGTTACGAGCAGTACTTC. Its translation is CASSLRARGYEQYF.